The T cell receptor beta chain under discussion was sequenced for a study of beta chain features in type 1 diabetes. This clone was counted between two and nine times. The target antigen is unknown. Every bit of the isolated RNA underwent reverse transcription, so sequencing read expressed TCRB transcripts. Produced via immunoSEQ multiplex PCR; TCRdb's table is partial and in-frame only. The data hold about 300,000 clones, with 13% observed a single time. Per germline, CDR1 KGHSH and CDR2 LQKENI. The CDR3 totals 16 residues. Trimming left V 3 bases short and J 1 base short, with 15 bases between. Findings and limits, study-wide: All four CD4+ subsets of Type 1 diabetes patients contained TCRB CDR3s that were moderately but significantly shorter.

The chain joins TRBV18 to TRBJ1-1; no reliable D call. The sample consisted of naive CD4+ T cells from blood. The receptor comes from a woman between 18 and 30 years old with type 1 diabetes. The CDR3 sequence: CASSPGSSRPNTEAFF. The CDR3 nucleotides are TGTGCCAGCTCACCTGGGAGTTCCCGACCGAACACTGAAGCTTTCTTT.